This entry lists 14 T cell receptor beta chains sequenced from one sample in a study of neoadjuvant anti-PD-1 for oral cavity cancer (dated by TCRdb to the early 2020s). Receptor amplification or capture employed the immunoSEQ multiplex PCR assay. Drawn from immuneACCESS, this table holds only the in-frame rearrangements with V and J called that TCRdb kept. Clones are partly lost; checked studies trace under half to an unresolved V gene and leave the rest unexplained. The sample records 15,000 to 20,000 clones, around 64% of which are singletons. About 2.5% of the sample is taken by the ten largest. The time point label for this specimen denotes: before neoadjuvant nivolumab. The sample here was PBMCs, taken before nivolumab (anti-PD-1) treatment. The receptors were sampled from a person aged 35 to 85 with oral cavity squamous cell carcinoma.

The V gene is TRBV6-1, the J gene TRBJ1-1; no definite D call. Trimming removed 8 bases from V and 2 bases from J, with 15 bases in between. Per germline, CDR1 MNHNS and CDR2 SASEGT. The CDR3 has 14 amino acids. CDR3 amino acids: CASDTGRVNTEAFF. The CDR3 DNA sequence: TGTGCCAGCGACACTGGACGGGTAAACACTGAAGCTTTCTTT.

The rearrangement uses TRBV9 and TRBJ1-2, with TRBD1 identical over 10 bases. CDR1 and CDR2 from the germline V gene are SGDLS and YYNGEE. The J segment lost 8 bases and the V segment lost 0 bases, leaving 4 bases of the junction unmatched. This CDR3 spans 14 amino acids. For the CDR3, the DNA is TGTGCCAGCAGCGTAGGGGACAGGGGAAACGGCTACACCTTC. Its protein is CASSVGDRGNGYTF.

This clone was counted between two and nine times. The rearrangement uses TRBV7-8 and TRBJ2-2; tentative D call: TRBD2 (5 bases). V was clipped by 5 bases and J by 4 bases, with 11 bases between them. The CDR3 totals 14 residues. Germline V lookup: CDR1 SGHVS, CDR2 FQNEAQ. The CDR3 coding sequence is TGTGCCAGCAGCCAGCGGATCTCCACCGGGGAGCTGTTTTTT. This translates into CASSQRISTGELFF.

The table lists this clone with a few counts. The rearrangement uses TRBV14 and TRBJ2-5; 11 nucleotides align to TRBD2. The CDR3 spans 14 residues. CDR1 and CDR2 (germline): SGHDN, FVKESK. V dropped 6 bases and J dropped 5; count of bases not matched to a gene: 5. The CDR3 here is CASRLAGDRETQYF. The DNA of the CDR3 is TGTGCCAGCAGACTAGCGGGAGATAGGGAGACCCAGTACTTC.

The chain employs TRBV9 and TRBJ1-3, with 11 bases that match TRBD1. Germline values: CDR1 SGDLS, CDR2 YYNGEE. J lost 4 bases, V lost 3 bases, and 15 bases had no gene match. The CDR3 length is 19 residues. The CDR3 bases are TGTGCCAGCAGCGCGGGGACAGGGGGACTAACCTTGCTCGGAAACACCATATATTTT. Translating gives CASSAGTGGLTLLGNTIYF.

This CDR3 reads CASSFYGSRSYNEQFF. The CDR3 DNA reads as TGCGCCAGCAGCTTTTACGGCAGTCGGTCCTACAATGAGCAGTTCTTC. The chain has TRBV5-1 and TRBJ2-1; no clear D gene. The CDR3 consists of 16 residues. The V gene lost 2 bases and the J gene lost 1 base, with 13 bases spanning the gap. Germline V gene lookup returns CDR1 SGHRS and CDR2 YFSETQ.

This clone was seen just once. CDR3 loop: CASSLVSGRDEQFF. Here the CDR3 DNA reads TGTGCCAGCAGCTTAGTTAGCGGGAGGGATGAGCAGTTCTTC. The chain has TRBV7-8 and TRBJ2-1; 11 nucleotides agree with TRBD2. The CDR3 is 14 residues long. Germline CDR1 reads SGHVS; CDR2 reads FQNEAQ. The V gene end was trimmed by 1 base and the J gene end by 8 bases; junction bases not matched to a gene: 1.

The rearrangement links TRBV6-6 to TRBJ1-1; possibly TRBD1 for D (5 bases). Germline loops: CDR1 MNHNY, CDR2 SVGAGI (reference sequence). Trimming took off 2 bases at V and 2 bases at J, with 9 bases between the two ends. This CDR3 has 14 amino acids. CDR3 amino acids: CASSYRGGNTEAFF. The DNA of the CDR3 is TGTGCCAGCAGTTACCGGGGGGGAAACACTGAAGCTTTCTTT.

The chain links TRBV14 to TRBJ2-7, with 7 bases matching TRBD1. This CDR3 is built from 17 residues. After removal of 3 bases from V and 3 bases from J, the junction contained 14 bases not matched to a gene. Germline V lookup: CDR1 SGHDN, CDR2 FVKESK. The CDR3 sequence is CASSHLPLGDSDYEQYF. As DNA, the CDR3 is TGTGCCAGCAGCCACCTCCCCCTCGGGGACAGCGACTACGAGCAGTACTTC.

The chain links TRBV7-2 to TRBJ1-2; the D gene is possibly TRBD1 (5 bases). There are 14 residues in the CDR3. The germline CDR1 and CDR2 sequences are SGHTA and FQGNSA. V dropped 4 bases and J dropped 4 bases, with 13 bases sitting between them. This chain's CDR3 is CASSYQQGGYGYTF. In DNA form, the CDR3 reads TGTGCCAGCAGCTATCAGCAGGGAGGCTATGGCTACACCTTC.

Only one count was recorded for this clone. The chain carries TRBV27 and TRBJ1-1; D gene ambiguous. Trimming left V 0 bases short and J 0 bases short, with 17 bases between. The CDR3 spans 18 residues. Germline CDR1 reads MNHEY; CDR2 reads SMNVEV (reference sequence). Here the CDR3 reads CASSLSTVGFGVNTEAFF. The DNA of the CDR3 is TGTGCCAGCAGTTTATCCACAGTGGGGTTCGGGGTGAACACTGAAGCTTTCTTT.

This clone was seen only once. The rearrangement uses TRBV25-1 and TRBJ1-1; D remains ambiguous. This CDR3 has 11 amino acids. The germline V and J ends were trimmed by 5 bases and 5 bases, with 6 bases remaining between them. CDR1 and CDR2 (germline): MGHDK, SYGVNS. CDR3 nucleotide sequence: TGTGCCAGCAGTCATGGGACTGAAGCTTTCTTT. It is translated as CASSHGTEAFF.

The CDR3 loop is CASSVGSTSAVEQYF. Written as DNA, the CDR3 is TGTGCCAGCAGCGTAGGTAGTACTAGCGCGGTGGAGCAGTACTTC. The genes are TRBV9 and TRBJ2-7; TRBD2 aligns across 7 bases. CDR3 length: 15 residues. J was trimmed by 7 bases and V by 0 bases; bases with no gene match: 10. Germline assignment: CDR1 SGDLS and CDR2 YYNGEE.

The chain has TRBV13 and TRBJ2-4; the D is unclear. The ends were cut back, 4 bases at V and 2 bases at J, with 9 bases in the middle. Germline-derived CDR1 and CDR2 are PRHDT and FYEKMQ (reference sequence). The CDR3 has 14 residues. The CDR3 region is CASSSDITKNIQYF. The CDR3 DNA reads as TGTGCCAGCAGCTCAGATATCACCAAAAACATTCAGTACTTC.